The 5 T cell receptor beta chains listed next were all sequenced from one sample in a study of identical twins. A single record per CDR3 protein comes from TCRdb applying MiXCR to the 5' RACE reads. The table shows some 660,000 distinct CDR3 sequences, with over 8.5% occurring only once. These data also featured in a second study, about yellow fever vaccine responses in identical twins.

The sequencing sample was made of PBMCs. These receptors were taken from a woman between 18 and 29 years old in good health.

This clonotype was counted many times. The chain couples TRBV11-2 to TRBJ2-7; D ambiguous. Germline V lookup: CDR1 SGHAT, CDR2 FQNNGV. V was pared by 8 bases and J by 2 bases, with 10 bases between. This CDR3 has 12 amino acids. The DNA of the CDR3 is TGTGCCAGCGGATCGAGGCCCTACGAGCAGTACTTC. It yields the protein CASGSRPYEQYF.

In this sample, this clonotype turned up a few times. The chain is built from TRBV5-1 and TRBJ2-6; D may be TRBD1 (6 bases). V was trimmed by 0 bases and J by 0 bases, leaving 10 bases between them. In germline, CDR1 is SGHRS, CDR2 YFSETQ. The CDR3 runs to 17 residues. CDR3 in amino acids: CASSLEGVPSGANVLTF. CDR3 DNA sequence: TGCGCCAGCAGCTTGGAGGGGGTACCCTCTGGGGCCAACGTCCTGACTTTC.

V is TRBV11-2 and J is TRBJ1-1, with a possible D match to TRBD1 (6 bases). The germline CDR1 and CDR2 sequences are SGHAT and FQNNGV. The CDR3 loop spans 14 amino acids. Trimming cost V 5 bases and J 4 bases, with 14 bases left between them. Written as DNA, the CDR3 is TGTGCCAGCAGCGCGACTGTAGGGGGCACTGAAGCTTTCTTT. It translates to CASSATVGGTEAFF.

Ten or more counts support this clonotype. This sequence joins TRBV5-6 and TRBJ2-7; 9 positions agree with TRBD1. The V segment lost 2 bases and the J segment 2 bases; nucleotides outside the gene matches: 8. The germline V gene has CDR1 SGHDT and CDR2 YYEEEE. This CDR3 contains 16 residues. This CDR3 is CASSLPSGTGPYEQYF. The CDR3 nucleotides are TGTGCCAGCAGCTTACCATCCGGGACAGGGCCCTACGAGCAGTACTTC.

In this sample, this clonotype turned up many times. The chain recombines TRBV28 with TRBJ2-7; D is possibly TRBD1 (5 bases). Per the germline V gene, CDR1 is MDHEN and CDR2 is SYDVKM. Trimming pared 1 base from V and 2 bases from J, leaving 12 bases between. The CDR3 is 15 residues long. As DNA, the CDR3 is TGTGCCAGCAGTTTATATCGCCAGGGCACCTACGAGCAGTACTTC. It codes for CASSLYRQGTYEQYF.